Listed below are T cell receptor beta chains from one sample, sequenced in a study of CD4+ T cells in melanoma. The assay was immunoSEQ multiplex PCR, and TCRdb's table has in-frame clones only and misses some. The table records some 120,000 clones, about 90% of them present only once. Sequenced input: peripheral blood. These TCRs come from a human donor with melanoma. CDR3s include the opening cysteine and the closing phenylalanine or tryptophan. D genes are given only for firm matches. Size is omitted from some rows. Given values are once, few, many or a class for expanded clones.

d_call clone_size cdr3_length j_call v_call cdr3_aa cdr3_nt
TRBD1 - 15 TRBJ1-2 TRBV19 CASSFGTGGDYGYTF TGTGCCAGTAGTTTCGGGACAGGGGGTGACTATGGCTACACCTTC
- - 14 TRBJ1-1 TRBV19 CASSPDGANTEAFF TGTGCCAGTAGTCCAGACGGCGCGAACACTGAAGCTTTCTTT
TRBD2 - 15 TRBJ2-3 TRBV19 CASSDQLAGGNTQYF TGTGCCAGTAGTGACCAACTAGCGGGAGGAAATACGCAGTATTTT
- - 13 TRBJ2-7 TRBV7-2 CASSFPGMGEQYF TGTGCCAGCAGCTTCCCAGGGATGGGCGAGCAGTACTTC
TRBD2 once 16 TRBJ2-3 TRBV6-5 CASSSDGLAVPDTQYF TGTGCCAGCAGTTCAGACGGACTAGCGGTCCCAGATACGCAGTATTTT
- - 16 TRBJ1-1 TRBV5-4 CASRNRVEPPNTEAFF TGTGCCAGCAGAAACAGGGTGGAGCCGCCGAACACTGAAGCTTTCTTT
- - 18 TRBJ2-3 TRBV1 CTSSQHPLTSGRSDTQYF TGCACCAGCAGCCAACACCCCCTGACTAGCGGGAGGTCAGATACGCAGTATTTT
- - 12 TRBJ2-5 TRBV7-6 CASTLQGETQYF TGTGCCAGCACCCTCCAGGGGGAGACCCAGTACTTC
- - 16 TRBJ2-3 TRBV27 CATSTGGRGLTDTQYF TGTGCCACAAGCACTGGGGGGCGGGGACTCACAGATACGCAGTATTTT
- few 13 TRBJ1-1 TRBV6-5 CASTRGRVGEAFF TGTGCCAGCACACGGGGCAGGGTGGGTGAAGCTTTCTTT
- - 14 TRBJ2-4 TRBV15 CATSREDTKNIQYF TGTGCCACCAGCAGAGAAGACACCAAAAACATTCAGTACTTC
- - 13 TRBJ2-7 TRBV11-3 CASSLEAGREQYF TGTGCCAGCAGCTTAGAAGCAGGGCGCGAGCAGTACTTC
- - 14 TRBJ2-7 TRBV7-9 CASSSPGLTYEQYF TGTGCCAGCAGCTCCCCGGGACTGACTTACGAGCAGTACTTC
TRBD2 - 17 TRBJ2-1 TRBV9 CASSALNPGLAGGEQFF TGTGCCAGCAGCGCTCTCAACCCGGGACTAGCGGGGGGTGAGCAGTTCTTC
TRBD1 - 14 TRBJ1-2 TRBV28 CASSAGTGQYGYTF TGTGCCAGCAGTGCCGGGACAGGTCAATATGGCTACACCTTC
TRBD2 - 18 TRBJ2-1 TRBV7-3 CASSFLAGGWGSYNEQFF TGTGCCAGCAGCTTCCTAGCGGGGGGATGGGGTTCCTACAATGAGCAGTTCTTC
TRBD1 once 13 TRBJ2-7 TRBV5-3 CARSWPGQYEQYF TGTGCCAGAAGCTGGCCGGGACAGTACGAGCAGTACTTC
TRBD1 - 15 TRBJ1-4 TRBV7-9 CASSSGQATNEKLFF TGTGCCAGCAGCTCGGGACAGGCAACTAATGAAAAACTGTTTTTT
- - 13 TRBJ2-5 TRBV5-1 CASSYQPKETQYF TGCGCCAGCAGCTACCAGCCAAAAGAGACCCAGTACTTC
- - 12 TRBJ1-2 TRBV2 CASTAENYGYTF TGTGCCAGCACTGCCGAAAACTATGGCTACACCTTC
TRBD1 - 17 TRBJ2-6 TRBV19 CASSRDRGDSGANVLTF TGTGCCAGTAGTCGGGACAGGGGGGACTCTGGGGCCAACGTCCTGACTTTC
TRBD1 - 15 TRBJ2-7 TRBV18 CASSPGTGRLYEQYF TGTGCCAGCTCACCCGGGACAGGGCGCTTATACGAGCAGTACTTC
TRBD1 - 13 TRBJ1-2 TRBV28 CASRTGGNYGYTF TGTGCCAGCAGGACAGGGGGCAACTATGGCTACACCTTC
TRBD1 - 17 TRBJ2-5 TRBV7-8 CASSQPRYKTGVETQYF TGTGCCAGCAGCCAACCACGCTATAAAACAGGGGTAGAGACCCAGTACTTC
TRBD1 - 14 TRBJ1-4 TRBV7-9 CASSSMTGNEKLFF TGTGCCAGCAGCTCTATGACAGGGAATGAAAAACTGTTTTTT
TRBD2 - 14 TRBJ2-7 TRBV9 CASSVGGSSYEQYF TGTGCCAGCAGCGTCGGGGGGAGCTCCTACGAGCAGTACTTC
- - 14 TRBJ1-5 TRBV9 CASSFGLTNQPQHF TGTGCCAGCAGCTTCGGCCTGACCAACCAGCCCCAGCATTTT
- - 15 TRBJ1-4 TRBV5-1 CASSLMGTGEEKLFF TGCGCCAGCAGCTTGATGGGTACAGGAGAAGAAAAACTGTTTTTT
TRBD1 - 16 TRBJ1-1 TRBV13 CASSSKLDRANTEAFF TGTGCCAGCAGCTCGAAATTGGACAGGGCGAACACTGAAGCTTTCTTT
- - 15 TRBJ2-7 TRBV6-1 CASSASPGTPREQYF TGTGCCAGCAGTGCCTCACCCGGGACTCCCAGGGAGCAGTACTTC
- - 12 TRBJ2-7 TRBV28 CASSSPSYEQYF TGTGCCAGCAGCTCCCCCTCCTACGAGCAGTACTTC
TRBD2 - 15 TRBJ2-1 TRBV6-1 CASSSGLAGVNEQFF TGTGCCAGCAGCTCGGGACTAGCGGGAGTAAATGAGCAGTTCTTC
- - 13 TRBJ1-6 TRBV5-6 CASSRGINSPLHF TGTGCCAGCAGTAGGGGGATTAATTCACCCCTCCACTTT
TRBD1 - 16 TRBJ2-1 TRBV6-1 CASSGRTGVHSNEQFF TGTGCCAGCAGTGGTCGGACAGGGGTTCACAGCAATGAGCAGTTCTTC
- - 15 TRBJ1-4 TRBV5-5 CASTAGWATNEKLFF TGTGCCAGCACCGCCGGGTGGGCAACTAATGAAAAACTGTTTTTT
TRBD2 - 15 TRBJ2-1 TRBV5-1 CASSLEGSGSDEQFF TGCGCCAGCAGCCTCGAGGGTAGCGGGAGTGATGAGCAGTTCTTC
- - 18 TRBJ1-1 TRBV27 CASSFGPPRVYANTEAFF TGTGCCAGCAGTTTCGGGCCCCCACGGGTCTACGCCAACACTGAAGCTTTCTTT
TRBD1 - 15 TRBJ1-6 TRBV5-4 CASSPRQGGNSPLHF TGTGCCAGCAGCCCGCGACAGGGGGGAAATTCACCCCTCCACTTT
- - 15 TRBJ2-4 TRBV4-1 CASSHRLIAKNIQYF TGCGCCAGCAGCCATAGATTAATAGCCAAAAACATTCAGTACTTC
TRBD2 - 13 TRBJ2-7 TRBV27 CASRFSGGDEQYF TGTGCCAGCAGATTTAGCGGGGGGGACGAGCAGTACTTC
TRBD2 few 16 TRBJ2-7 TRBV7-2 CASSVPGLAARGGQYF TGTGCCAGCAGCGTCCCGGGACTAGCGGCCCGCGGGGGGCAGTACTTC
- few 13 TRBJ1-6 TRBV2 CASSEQSGSPLHF TGTGCCAGCAGTGAGCAGTCTGGATCACCCCTCCACTTT
- - 16 TRBJ2-3 TRBV4-1 CASSQDLGTGPDTQYF TGCGCCAGCAGCCAAGATCTTGGAACAGGGCCAGATACGCAGTATTTT
- few 16 TRBJ2-2 TRBV4-2 CASSTNRAPNTGELFF TGTGCCAGCAGCACTAACAGGGCGCCGAACACCGGGGAGCTGTTTTTT
- - 14 TRBJ1-3 TRBV29-1 CSVARPYSGNTIYF TGCAGCGTTGCCAGGCCCTACTCTGGAAACACCATATATTTT
TRBD2 once 14 TRBJ2-3 TRBV9 CASSPGGTTDTQYF TGTGCCAGCAGCCCGGGGGGAACCACAGATACGCAGTATTTT
TRBD1 - 13 TRBJ1-2 TRBV28 CASSQQGDYGYTF TGTGCCAGCAGTCAGCAGGGGGACTATGGCTACACCTTC
- once 15 TRBJ2-7 TRBV7-2 CASSLWPAGSYEQYF TGTGCCAGCAGCTTATGGCCAGCGGGTTCTTACGAGCAGTACTTC
- - 13 TRBJ1-1 TRBV5-1 CASSFGANTEAFF TGCGCCAGCAGCTTCGGTGCGAACACTGAAGCTTTCTTT
- - 13 TRBJ2-7 TRBV28 CASSTRLTYEQYF TGTGCCAGCAGTACTAGGTTAACCTACGAGCAGTACTTC
- - 14 TRBJ2-5 TRBV28 CASSLIGVVETQYF TGTGCCAGCAGTTTAATAGGGGTGGTAGAGACCCAGTACTTC
- - 13 TRBJ1-5 TRBV2 CASSYTSNQPQHF TGTGCCAGCAGTTACACTAGCAATCAGCCCCAGCATTTT
TRBD1 once 14 TRBJ2-5 TRBV5-5 CASSPGTVQETQYF TGTGCCAGCAGCCCAGGGACAGTCCAAGAGACCCAGTACTTC
- - 16 TRBJ2-7 TRBV5-6 CASSWGGVLSSYEQYF TGTGCCAGCAGCTGGGGTGGGGTCCTATCCTCCTACGAGCAGTACTTC
- - 15 TRBJ2-7 TRBV28 CASRDPQFPIYEQYF TGTGCCAGCAGAGACCCCCAGTTCCCTATCTACGAGCAGTACTTC
- once 14 TRBJ2-7 TRBV7-9 CASTPSGSSYEQYF TGTGCCAGCACCCCCTCCGGGAGCTCCTACGAGCAGTACTTC
TRBD1 - 16 TRBJ2-1 TRBV27 CASSLFGRGTRNEQFF TGTGCCAGCAGTTTATTTGGCAGGGGGACAAGGAATGAGCAGTTCTTC
- few 16 TRBJ1-2 TRBV5-3 CARSQSSLDSNYGYTF TGTGCCAGAAGCCAGAGCTCTTTGGACTCTAACTATGGCTACACCTTC
- - 12 TRBJ2-3 TRBV9 CASSRTFEGQYF TGTGCCAGCAGTAGAACCTTCGAGGGGCAGTATTTT